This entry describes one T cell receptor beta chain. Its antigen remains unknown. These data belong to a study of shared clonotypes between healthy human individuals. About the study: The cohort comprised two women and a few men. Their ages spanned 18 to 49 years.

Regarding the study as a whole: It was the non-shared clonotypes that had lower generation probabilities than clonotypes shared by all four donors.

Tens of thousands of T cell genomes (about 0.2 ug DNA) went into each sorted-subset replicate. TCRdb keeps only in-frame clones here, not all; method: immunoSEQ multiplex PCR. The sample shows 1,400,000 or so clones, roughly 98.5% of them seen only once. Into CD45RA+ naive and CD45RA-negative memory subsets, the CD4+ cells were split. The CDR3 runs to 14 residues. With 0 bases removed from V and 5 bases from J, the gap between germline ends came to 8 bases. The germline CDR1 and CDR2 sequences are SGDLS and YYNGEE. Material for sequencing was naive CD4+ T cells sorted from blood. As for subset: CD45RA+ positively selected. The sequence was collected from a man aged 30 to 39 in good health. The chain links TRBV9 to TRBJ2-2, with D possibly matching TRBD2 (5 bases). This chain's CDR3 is CASSVAPGTGELFF. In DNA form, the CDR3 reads TGTGCCAGCAGCGTAGCCCCGGGGACCGGGGAGCTGTTTTTT. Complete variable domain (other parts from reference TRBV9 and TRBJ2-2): DSGVTQTPKHLITATGQRVTLRCSPRSGDLSVYWYQQSLDQGLQFLIQYYNGEERAKGNILERFSAQQFPDLHSELNLSSLELGDSALYFCASSVAPGTGELFFGEGSRLTVL.